Listed below are T cell receptor beta chains from one sample, sequenced in a study of T cells in pancreatic ductal adenocarcinoma. TCRdb's table, derived via immunoSEQ multiplex PCR, lists solely in-frame clones and lacks some. The data show more than 85,000 clones, nearly 95% seen once. The material sequenced was PBMCs. The receptors here all came from a human donor with pancreatic ductal adenocarcinoma. CDR3s include the opening cysteine and the closing phenylalanine or tryptophan. Each record gives: J gene, CDR3 length, D gene, V gene, clone size, CDR3 protein, CDR3 DNA. D genes are given only for firm matches. Clone size is given for some rows only: seen once, a few or many times, or a class if the clone is expanded.

J: TRBJ2-2; length: 14; D: TRBD1; V: TRBV27; size: .; CDR3: CASSPRPGGAKLFF; DNA: TGTGCCAGCAGTCCACGTCCAGGGGGCGCGAAGCTGTTTTTT
J: TRBJ2-7; length: 16; D: TRBD1; V: TRBV7-9; size: .; CDR3: CASSAFWTGSSYEQYF; DNA: TGTGCCAGCAGCGCCTTTTGGACAGGGAGCTCCTACGAGCAGTACTTC
J: TRBJ2-7; length: 13; D: .; V: TRBV10-3; size: once; CDR3: CANTGMPEGEQYF; DNA: TGTGCCAATACAGGGATGCCTGAGGGAGAGCAGTACTTC
J: TRBJ2-2; length: 15; D: .; V: TRBV11-2; size: .; CDR3: CASSLVPRGTGELFF; DNA: TGTGCCAGCAGCTTGGTACCCAGGGGCACCGGGGAGCTGTTTTTT
J: TRBJ2-7; length: 15; D: .; V: TRBV5-1; size: .; CDR3: CASSGRGGDSYEQYF; DNA: TGCGCCAGCAGCGGTAGGGGGGGCGACTCCTACGAGCAGTACTTC
J: TRBJ2-2; length: 16; D: TRBD2; V: TRBV7-9; size: once; CDR3: CASSFRTSGNTGELFF; DNA: TGTGCCAGCAGCTTCCGGACTAGCGGGAACACCGGGGAGCTGTTTTTT
J: TRBJ2-5; length: 14; D: TRBD2; V: TRBV6-1; size: .; CDR3: CASSAGLAKETQYF; DNA: TGTGCCAGCAGTGCGGGACTAGCAAAGGAGACCCAGTACTTC
J: TRBJ2-2; length: 15; D: TRBD1; V: TRBV6-5; size: .; CDR3: CASSRPGQATGELFF; DNA: TGTGCCAGCAGTCGGCCCGGACAGGCGACCGGGGAGCTGTTTTTT
J: TRBJ2-2; length: 18; D: TRBD2; V: TRBV28; size: .; CDR3: CASSGPTGGRRRTGELFF; DNA: TGTGCCAGCTCAGGACCCACTGGCGGGAGACGCAGGACCGGGGAGCTGTTTTTT
J: TRBJ2-7; length: 15; D: TRBD2; V: TRBV10-3; size: .; CDR3: CAISKSTSGAYEQYF; DNA: TGTGCCATCAGCAAATCGACTAGCGGGGCCTACGAGCAGTACTTC
J: TRBJ2-7; length: 12; D: TRBD1; V: TRBV6-1; size: .; CDR3: CASSSQGNEQYF; DNA: TGTGCCAGCAGTTCACAGGGGAATGAGCAGTACTTC
J: TRBJ2-1; length: 15; D: TRBD2; V: TRBV30; size: .; CDR3: CAWSYLAGIYNEQFF; DNA: TGTGCCTGGAGTTACTTAGCGGGGATTTACAATGAGCAGTTCTTC
J: TRBJ2-3; length: 13; D: TRBD1; V: TRBV7-2; size: .; CDR3: CASSRQGLDTQYF; DNA: TGTGCCAGCAGCCGACAGGGCTTGGATACGCAGTATTTT
J: TRBJ1-5; length: 13; D: .; V: TRBV30; size: .; CDR3: CAWSVLGNQPQHF; DNA: TGTGCCTGGAGTGTACTAGGGAATCAGCCCCAGCATTTT
J: TRBJ2-5; length: 14; D: .; V: TRBV6-5; size: .; CDR3: CASSNYGNQETQYF; DNA: TGTGCCAGCAGTAATTACGGGAATCAAGAGACCCAGTACTTC
J: TRBJ2-7; length: 14; D: TRBD1; V: TRBV13; size: .; CDR3: CASSQTGVKYEQYF; DNA: TGTGCCAGCAGCCAAACAGGGGTAAAGTACGAGCAGTACTTC
J: TRBJ2-3; length: 13; D: TRBD1; V: TRBV6-4; size: .; CDR3: CASSEQQGEKQYF; DNA: TGTGCCAGCAGTGAACAACAGGGGGAAAAGCAGTATTTT
J: TRBJ2-7; length: 15; D: TRBD1; V: TRBV9; size: .; CDR3: CASSGEDRGYNEQYF; DNA: TGTGCCAGCAGCGGCGAGGACAGGGGGTACAACGAGCAGTACTTC
J: TRBJ2-7; length: 14; D: .; V: TRBV10-3; size: .; CDR3: CAISGSRARDEQYF; DNA: TGTGCCATCAGTGGTAGTCGTGCCCGGGACGAGCAGTACTTC
J: TRBJ2-5; length: 14; D: TRBD2; V: TRBV6-5; size: .; CDR3: CASSRTSGRETQYF; DNA: TGTGCCAGCAGTCGGACTAGCGGGAGAGAGACCCAGTACTTC
J: TRBJ2-7; length: 13; D: TRBD1; V: TRBV5-4; size: .; CDR3: CASSPGGWNEQYF; DNA: TGTGCCAGCAGTCCAGGGGGCTGGAACGAGCAGTACTTC
J: TRBJ2-7; length: 14; D: .; V: TRBV2; size: .; CDR3: CASSEGRVFDEQYF; DNA: TGTGCCAGCAGTGAAGGCAGGGTATTCGACGAGCAGTACTTC
J: TRBJ2-2; length: 16; D: .; V: TRBV2; size: .; CDR3: CASGGKPGLSTGELFF; DNA: TGTGCCAGCGGGGGAAAACCGGGACTTTCAACCGGGGAGCTGTTTTTT
J: TRBJ2-7; length: 14; D: .; V: TRBV18; size: .; CDR3: CASSPPSRVYEQYF; DNA: TGTGCCAGCTCACCACCATCACGGGTTTACGAGCAGTACTTC
J: TRBJ1-1; length: 12; D: .; V: TRBV2; size: .; CDR3: CASSTGFTEAFF; DNA: TGTGCCAGCAGTACAGGGTTTACTGAAGCTTTCTTT
J: TRBJ2-1; length: 15; D: TRBD2; V: TRBV6-1; size: .; CDR3: CASSVRLAAYNEQFF; DNA: TGTGCCAGCAGTGTCCGCCTAGCGGCGTACAATGAGCAGTTCTTC
J: TRBJ2-5; length: 14; D: .; V: TRBV28; size: .; CDR3: CASSSPGRQETQYF; DNA: TGTGCCAGCAGCTCCCCGGGAAGGCAAGAGACCCAGTACTTC
J: TRBJ2-3; length: 16; D: TRBD2; V: TRBV5-1; size: .; CDR3: CASSLVAAGITDTQYF; DNA: TGCGCCAGCAGCTTGGTTGCAGCGGGAATCACAGATACGCAGTATTTT
J: TRBJ2-3; length: 17; D: TRBD2; V: TRBV4-1; size: .; CDR3: CASSQGGLAGVPDTQYF; DNA: TGCGCCAGCAGCCAAGGGGGACTAGCGGGAGTCCCAGATACGCAGTATTTT
J: TRBJ1-3; length: 16; D: .; V: TRBV5-6; size: .; CDR3: CASGKEGKGSGNTIYF; DNA: TGTGCCAGCGGGAAGGAGGGGAAAGGCTCTGGAAACACCATATATTTT
J: TRBJ2-2; length: 16; D: TRBD1; V: TRBV7-2; size: .; CDR3: CASRSRVGQGTGELFF; DNA: TGTGCCAGCAGATCTAGGGTGGGACAGGGGACCGGGGAGCTGTTTTTT
J: TRBJ2-2; length: 14; D: .; V: TRBV30; size: .; CDR3: CAWSPGWGSGELFF; DNA: TGTGCCTGGAGTCCAGGCTGGGGCTCCGGGGAGCTGTTTTTT
J: TRBJ2-2; length: 14; D: .; V: TRBV6-1; size: .; CDR3: CASKRGMNTGELFF; DNA: TGTGCCAGCAAACGGGGGATGAACACCGGGGAGCTGTTTTTT
J: TRBJ2-2; length: 15; D: TRBD1; V: TRBV4-3; size: .; CDR3: CASSQGTGVAGELFF; DNA: TGCGCCAGCAGCCAAGGTACAGGGGTTGCCGGGGAGCTGTTTTTT
J: TRBJ2-7; length: 14; D: .; V: TRBV4-3; size: .; CDR3: CASSQDSQTYEQYF; DNA: TGCGCCAGCAGCCAAGATTCCCAGACCTACGAGCAGTACTTC
J: TRBJ2-2; length: 14; D: .; V: TRBV19; size: .; CDR3: CASSRQGVTGELFF; DNA: TGTGCGAGTTCACGGCAGGGCGTAACCGGGGAGCTGTTTTTT
J: TRBJ2-1; length: 18; D: .; V: TRBV7-2; size: .; CDR3: CASSSYRARLGGGNEQFF; DNA: TGTGCCAGCAGCTCCTACCGGGCCCGACTAGGGGGCGGGAATGAGCAGTTCTTC
J: TRBJ2-3; length: 16; D: TRBD2; V: TRBV7-3; size: .; CDR3: CASSRTPSGTTDTQYF; DNA: TGTGCCAGCAGCCGCACCCCTAGCGGTACCACAGATACGCAGTATTTT
J: TRBJ2-7; length: 16; D: .; V: TRBV6-5; size: .; CDR3: CASSSPPGHNTYEQYF; DNA: TGTGCCAGCAGTTCCCCACCGGGACACAACACCTACGAGCAGTACTTC
J: TRBJ2-7; length: 13; D: .; V: TRBV4-2; size: .; CDR3: CASSQGTYYEQYF; DNA: TGTGCCAGCAGCCAAGGGACATACTACGAGCAGTACTTC
J: TRBJ2-7; length: 13; D: .; V: TRBV11-2; size: few; CDR3: CASSLGDLYEQYF; DNA: TGTGCCAGCAGCCTCGGTGATCTCTACGAGCAGTACTTC
J: TRBJ2-7; length: 15; D: .; V: TRBV18; size: .; CDR3: CASSPPVAGNYEQYF; DNA: TGTGCCAGCTCACCACCGGTTGCGGGAAACTACGAGCAGTACTTC
J: TRBJ2-7; length: 13; D: TRBD1; V: TRBV6-5; size: .; CDR3: CASRGDSRYEQYF; DNA: TGTGCCAGCAGGGGGGACAGTCGCTACGAGCAGTACTTC
J: TRBJ2-2; length: 15; D: TRBD1; V: TRBV6-6; size: .; CDR3: CASMDRQGNTGELFF; DNA: TGTGCCAGCATGGATCGACAGGGGAACACCGGGGAGCTGTTTTTT
J: TRBJ2-2; length: 14; D: TRBD1; V: TRBV2; size: .; CDR3: CASSQGVGTGELFF; DNA: TGTGCCAGCAGCCAGGGGGTGGGGACCGGGGAGCTGTTTTTT